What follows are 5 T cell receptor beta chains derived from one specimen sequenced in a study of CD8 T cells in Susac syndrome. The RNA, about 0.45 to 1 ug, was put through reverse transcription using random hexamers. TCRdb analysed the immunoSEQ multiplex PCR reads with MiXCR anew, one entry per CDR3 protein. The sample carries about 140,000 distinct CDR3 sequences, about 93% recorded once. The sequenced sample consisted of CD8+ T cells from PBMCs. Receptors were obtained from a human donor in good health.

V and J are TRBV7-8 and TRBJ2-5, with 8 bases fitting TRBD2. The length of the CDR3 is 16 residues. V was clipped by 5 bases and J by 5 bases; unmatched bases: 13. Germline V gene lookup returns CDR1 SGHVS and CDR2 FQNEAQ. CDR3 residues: CASSPPNSGTEETQYF. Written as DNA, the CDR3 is TGTGCCAGCAGCCCCCCTAATAGCGGGACGGAGGAGACCCAGTACTTC. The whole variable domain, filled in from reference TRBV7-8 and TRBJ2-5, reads GAGVSQSPRYKVAKRGQDVALRCDPISGHVSLFWYQQALGQGPEFLTYFQNEAQLDKSGLPSDRFFAERPEGSVSTLKIQRTQQEDSAVYLCASSPPNSGTEETQYFGPGTRLLVL.

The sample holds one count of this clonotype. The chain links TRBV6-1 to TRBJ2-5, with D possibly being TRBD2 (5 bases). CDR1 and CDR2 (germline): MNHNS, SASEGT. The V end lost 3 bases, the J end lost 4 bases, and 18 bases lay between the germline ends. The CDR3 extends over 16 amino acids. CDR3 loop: CASSDEASRIIETQYF. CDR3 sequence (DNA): TGTGCCAGCAGTGATGAGGCTAGCAGAATCATAGAGACCCAGTACTTC.

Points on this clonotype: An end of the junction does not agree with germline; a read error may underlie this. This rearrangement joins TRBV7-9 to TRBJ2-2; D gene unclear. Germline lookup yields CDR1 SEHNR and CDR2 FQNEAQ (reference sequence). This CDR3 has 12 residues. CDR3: CASRLVAGELFF. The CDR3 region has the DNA TGTGCCAGCAGATTAGTGGCCGGGGAGCTGTTTTTT.

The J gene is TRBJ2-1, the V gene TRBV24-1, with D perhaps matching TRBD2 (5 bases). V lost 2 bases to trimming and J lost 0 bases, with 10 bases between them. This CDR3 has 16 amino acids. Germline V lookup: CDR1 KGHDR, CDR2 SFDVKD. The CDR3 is CATSDSSWSSYNEQFF. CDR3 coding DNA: TGTGCCACCAGTGATTCTAGCTGGAGCTCCTACAATGAGCAGTTCTTC.

For the CDR3, the DNA is TGTGCCAGCAGTTTGCGCGGGGGTGAGCAGTTCTTC. Its translation is CASSLRGGEQFF. V and J are TRBV12-3 or TRBV12-4 and TRBJ2-1; TRBD2 matches at 7 bases. Trimming cost V 3 bases and J 9 bases; bases outside gene matches: 2. The CDR3 is made up of 12 amino acids.